This T cell receptor beta chain was sequenced in a study of T-cell memory formation after mild COVID-19. Findings and limits, study-wide: Pre-infection memory held some responding clones, suggesting pre-existing cross-reactive T cells responded.

V was clipped by 5 bases and J by 9 bases; unmatched bases: 8. This CDR3 region has 15 residues. This clonotype was seen more than once but under ten times. The antigen is not known. 5'RACE with constant-segment primers built TCRalpha and TCRbeta cDNA libraries with UMIs. MiXCR, applied by TCRdb to the 5' RACE reads, yields one record per CDR3 protein. The sample contains approximately 150,000 distinct CDR3 sequences, roughly 15% of which appear only once. The clonotype comes from an adult woman who had mild COVID-19 (a few samples of this study predate the infection). Cell type and time point are not known. Sequencing was performed on PBMCs or a T cell subset sorted from them (not recorded which). The rearrangement links TRBV12-3 or TRBV12-4 to TRBJ2-1; 12 bases are a match to TRBD2. The CDR3 loop is CASSLTSGRVGEQFF. The CDR3 DNA reads as TGTGCCAGCAGTCTGACTAGCGGGAGAGTCGGTGAGCAGTTCTTC.